The 13 T cell receptor beta chains given below trace back to one sample, sequenced in a study of blood T cell repertoires in COVID-19. Using immunoSEQ multiplex PCR, the repertoire was profiled, and TCRdb retains in-frame clones only, with some absent. The sample lists more than 65,000 clones, more than 75% occurring once. Specimen: peripheral blood. The source is a woman aged 80 or over with acute or convalescent COVID-19.

The chain combines TRBV10-2 with TRBJ2-2; maybe TRBD2 (7 bases). The CDR3 consists of 14 residues. Per germline, CDR1 WSHSY and CDR2 SAAADI. V lost 4 bases and J lost 3, with 9 bases in between. In nucleotides, the CDR3 is TGCGCCAGCAGTGTCGGGGGGCACACCGGGGAGCTGTTTTTT. Protein product: CASSVGGHTGELFF.

The chain uses TRBV7-9 and TRBJ1-2; TRBD1 is a possible D gene (6 bases). CDR1 is SEHNR, CDR2 FQNEAQ, per germline (reference sequence). CDR3 length: 14 residues. The ends were cut back, 5 bases at V and 6 bases at J, with 16 bases in the middle. The CDR3 here is CASSAPTGFNGYTF. In DNA form, the CDR3 reads TGTGCCAGCAGCGCCCCAACAGGGTTTAATGGCTACACCTTC.

The chain has TRBV25-1 and TRBJ2-7, with D unclear. CDR3 length equals 10 residues. CDR1 is MGHDK, CDR2 SYGVNS, per germline. V shed 4 bases and J shed 6 bases, with 4 bases lying between them. The CDR3 here is CASSAGEQYF. The DNA for the CDR3 is TGTGCCAGCAGTGCCGGCGAGCAGTACTTC.

The V and J genes are TRBV24-1 and TRBJ2-3; weak D call: TRBD2 (6 bases). Looked up from germline, CDR1 is KGHDR and CDR2 is SFDVKD. The V and J ends lost 2 bases and 2 bases respectively, with 13 bases between them. CDR3 length: 16 amino acids. CDR3 sequence: CATSDSGGTPTDTQYF. CDR3 bases: TGTGCCACCAGTGATTCTGGCGGGACCCCCACAGATACGCAGTATTTT.

This clone was seen just once. This chain links TRBV2 with TRBJ2-1, with 12 bases that match TRBD2. Germline V gene sequence: CDR1 SNHLY, CDR2 FYNNEI. After removal of 7 bases from V and 3 bases from J, the junction contained 10 bases not matched to a gene. The CDR3 totals 17 residues. CDR3 loop: CASIRLAGAPNYNEQFF. The CDR3 bases are TGTGCCAGCATCCGACTAGCGGGAGCCCCTAACTACAATGAGCAGTTCTTC.

The V call is TRBV12-3 or TRBV12-4, the J call TRBJ2-3; a possible D gene is TRBD1 (6 bases). CDR3 length equals 13 residues. V was trimmed by 5 bases and J by 5 bases, leaving 11 bases between them. The CDR3 protein is CASSPGGKDTQYF. DNA of the CDR3: TGTGCCAGCAGTCCTGGGGGCAAAGATACGCAGTATTTT.

This clone was counted between two and nine times. The chain links TRBV7-6 to TRBJ2-3; 10 positions agree with TRBD2. Germline CDR1 is SGHVS and CDR2 is FNYEAQ. CDR3 length: 17 residues. Trimming took 5 bases from V and 3 from J; bases not matched to a gene: 11. The CDR3 DNA reads as TGTGCCAGCAGCGGACGCCTGAGCGGGAGGGAGACAGATACGCAGTATTTT. The encoded protein is CASSGRLSGRETDTQYF. Full variable domain (remainder filled in from reference TRBV7-6 and TRBJ2-3): GAGVSQSPRYKVTKRGQDVALRCDPISGHVSLYWYRQALGQGPEFLTYFNYEAQQDKSGLPNDRFSAERPEGSISTLTIQRTEQRDSAMYRCASSGRLSGRETDTQYFGPGTRLTVL.

The rearrangement links TRBV29-1 to TRBJ2-2, with 8 bases that match TRBD1. The CDR3 loop spans 14 amino acids. V trimming: 7 bases; J trimming: 5 bases; junction bases outside the gene matches: 9. In germline, CDR1 is SQVTM, CDR2 ANQGSEA. The CDR3: CSASRDRRTGELFF. CDR3 DNA: TGCAGCGCCTCCCGGGACAGGAGAACCGGGGAGCTGTTTTTT.

This rearrangement joins TRBV19 to TRBJ2-1, with 10 positions matching TRBD2. CDR1 is LNHDA and CDR2 is SQIVND in the germline V gene (reference sequence). V dropped 10 bases and J dropped 0; count of bases not matched to a gene: 9. This CDR3 contains 16 residues. CDR3 coding DNA: TGTGCCAAACAGAGCGGGAGGGCCATCTCCTACAATGAGCAGTTCTTC. Translated: CAKQSGRAISYNEQFF.

The rearrangement links TRBV2 to TRBJ2-7; tentatively, D is TRBD1 (6 bases). The CDR3 spans 15 residues. Germline CDR1 SNHLY, CDR2 FYNNEI. The ends were cut back, 6 bases at V and 7 bases at J, with 22 bases in the middle. The CDR3 DNA reads as TGTGCCAGCAGCTCGCAAGGGGGTGCTCAAGGAGAGCAGTACTTC. It specifies CASSSQGGAQGEQYF.

The chain links TRBV5-1 to TRBJ1-1; D gene ambiguous. The CDR3 is 14 amino acids. Germline assignment: CDR1 SGHRS and CDR2 YFSETQ. Trimming left V 4 bases short and J 4 bases short, with 14 bases between. The CDR3 protein is CASSPAVEGTEAFF. In DNA form, the CDR3 reads TGCGCCAGCAGCCCGGCGGTTGAGGGCACTGAAGCTTTCTTT. The whole variable domain, filled in from reference TRBV5-1 and TRBJ1-1, reads KAGVTQTPRYLIKTRGQQVTLSCSPISGHRSVSWYQQTPGQGLQFLFEYFSETQRNKGNFPGRFSGRQFSNSRSEMNVSTLELGDSALYLCASSPAVEGTEAFFGQGTRLTVV.

The chain employs TRBV2 and TRBJ1-4; possible D gene TRBD1, 6 bases. Germline CDR1 is SNHLY and CDR2 is FYNNEI. The CDR3 contains 14 residues. Trimming took off 5 bases at V and 4 bases at J, with 11 bases between the two ends. The CDR3 loop is CASSLQGNNEKLFF. The DNA for the CDR3 is TGTGCCAGCAGTCTACAGGGAAATAATGAAAAACTGTTTTTT.

The CDR3 DNA is TGCGCCAGCAGCCAAGATCCCCGCTATGGCTACACCTTC. It yields the protein CASSQDPRYGYTF. The chain has TRBV4-3 and TRBJ1-2; D gene uncertain. This CDR3 spans 13 amino acids. Germline V gene data show CDR1 as LGHNA and CDR2 as YSLEER. V lost 0 bases and J 4 bases, leaving 6 bases between the germline ends.